This is a list of T cell receptor beta chains from one sample in a study of chemoradiotherapy in HPV16-positive cancers. Data came from immunoSEQ multiplex PCR; TCRdb stores just in-frame clones and leaves some out. The sample carries 40,000 to 65,000 clones, about 92% recorded once. The sample in question was blood, obtained from a patient who underwent chemoradiotherapy. Receptors originate from a human donor with HPV-associated anogenital cancer. Each CDR3 is given with its conserved first and last residue. A D gene is named only where the DNA matches it firmly. Clone size appears in some rows only: once, few, many, or a class for an expanded clone.

clone_size	d_call	v_call	j_call	cdr3_aa	cdr3_nt
-	TRBD1	TRBV19	TRBJ1-1	CASSPSAGGRSTEAFF	TGTGCCAGTAGTCCCTCTGCAGGGGGCCGGAGCACTGAAGCTTTCTTT
-	TRBD1	TRBV5-6	TRBJ1-6	CASSFRDRVFSPLHF	TGTGCCAGCAGCTTCCGGGACAGGGTATTTTCACCCCTCCACTTT
-	-	TRBV14	TRBJ2-1	CASSLPTGTYNEQFF	TGTGCCAGCAGCCTACCCACAGGAACCTACAATGAGCAGTTCTTC
-	TRBD2	TRBV4-3	TRBJ2-1	CASSPATSATYNEQFF	TGCGCCAGCAGCCCGGCGACTAGCGCTACCTACAATGAGCAGTTCTTC
-	TRBD1	TRBV23-1	TRBJ1-3	CASGQGVGNTIYF	TGCGCCAGCGGGCAGGGGGTGGGAAACACCATATATTTT
-	-	TRBV4-3	TRBJ2-3	CASSQDLDTKGDTQYF	TGCGCCAGCAGCCAAGATCTTGACACCAAGGGAGATACGCAGTATTTT
-	TRBD2	TRBV4-3	TRBJ2-4	CASSQDPGREAKNIQYF	TGCGCCAGCAGCCAAGATCCGGGGAGGGAAGCCAAAAACATTCAGTACTTC
-	-	TRBV19	TRBJ2-1	CASSGPFLRFF	TGTGCCAGTTCCGGACCCTTTTTGCGGTTCTTC
few	TRBD1	TRBV4-1	TRBJ1-2	CASSQDQGQGAIGGYTF	TGCGCCAGCAGCCAAGATCAGGGACAGGGCGCAATCGGGGGCTACACCTTC
-	TRBD2	TRBV5-1	TRBJ2-1	CASSLWRENEQFF	TGCGCCAGCAGCTTGTGGCGGGAGAATGAGCAGTTCTTC
-	-	TRBV19	TRBJ1-1	CASSIGEVGTEAFF	TGTGCCAGTAGTATTGGGGAGGTAGGCACTGAAGCTTTCTTT
-	-	TRBV7-9	TRBJ2-7	CASSPTNPDRGRQYF	TGTGCCAGCAGCCCCACTAACCCCGATCGAGGGCGGCAGTACTTC
-	-	TRBV9	TRBJ1-4	CASSVVEGRDEKLFF	TGTGCCAGCAGCGTAGTAGAGGGGAGGGATGAAAAACTGTTTTTT
-	TRBD2	TRBV30	TRBJ2-7	CAWSEPGLAHYEQYF	TGTGCCTGGAGTGAGCCGGGACTAGCCCACTACGAGCAGTACTTC
-	TRBD2	TRBV15	TRBJ2-2	CATSRDGRDTGELFF	TGTGCCACCAGCAGAGATGGGAGGGACACCGGGGAGCTGTTTTTT
-	-	TRBV11-2	TRBJ2-7	CASSLQRGNYEQYF	TGTGCCAGCAGCTTACAAAGGGGGAACTACGAGCAGTACTTC
-	-	TRBV5-4	TRBJ2-5	CASTLQGPGETQYF	TGTGCCAGCACACTACAGGGACCGGGTGAGACCCAGTACTTC